This TCR beta chain was identified in a study of graft-versus-host responses after intestinal transplantation. As for the study in general: Recipients across the board were started on anti-thymocyte globulin induction, then kept on tacrolimus and steroids for roughly 3 years. General study findings and limits: Graft-versus-host to host-versus-graft clonal ratios in allografts were high in patients with graft-donor T cell macrochimerism. GvH clonotypes were identified within recipient marrow, with a subset emerging first in ileum or blood.

The J segment lost 5 bases and the V segment lost 3 bases, leaving 6 bases of the junction unmatched. Germline V CDR1 and CDR2: LNHNV, YYDKDF (reference sequence). The CDR3 totals 15 residues. There are a few counts of this clone. The antigen remains undetermined. Sequenced by immunoSEQ multiplex PCR; TCRdb stores in-frame clones only, minus some. In the table there are 23,000 or so clones, roughly 82% of which are singletons. This chain joins TRBV15 and TRBJ2-1; TRBD2 aligns across 8 bases. Sequenced material: unstimulated CD8+ T cells sorted from spleen or lymph node cells, taken before transplant. This TCR was recovered from a human donor who was the organ donor for an intestinal transplant. The CDR3 coding sequence is TGTGCCACCAGCAGTAGCGGGGAAAAAGACAATGAGCAGTTCTTC. It encodes CATSSSGEKDNEQFF.